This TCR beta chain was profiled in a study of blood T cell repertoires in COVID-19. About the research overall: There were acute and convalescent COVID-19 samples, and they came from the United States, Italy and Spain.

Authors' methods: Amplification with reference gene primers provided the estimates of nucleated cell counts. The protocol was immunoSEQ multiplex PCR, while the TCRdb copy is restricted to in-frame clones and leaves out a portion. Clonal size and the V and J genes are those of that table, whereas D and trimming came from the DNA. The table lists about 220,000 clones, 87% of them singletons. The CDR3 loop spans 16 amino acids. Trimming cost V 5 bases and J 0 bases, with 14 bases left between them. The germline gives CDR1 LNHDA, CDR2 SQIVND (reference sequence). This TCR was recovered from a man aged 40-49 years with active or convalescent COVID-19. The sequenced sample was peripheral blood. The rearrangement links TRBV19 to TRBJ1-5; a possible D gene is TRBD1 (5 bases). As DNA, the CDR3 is TGTGCCAGTAGTCCCGACAGTTCGCATAGCAATCAGCCCCAGCATTTT. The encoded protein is CASSPDSSHSNQPQHF.